The TCR beta chain under discussion was sequenced for a study of T-cell reconstitution after alpha-beta-depleted transplantation in children. Trimming took 2 bases from V and 4 from J, leaving 6 bases between them. The CDR3 length is 13 residues. CDR1 is SGHRS and CDR2 is YFSETQ in the germline V gene. Unique molecular identifiers were incorporated into the prepared TCRbeta library. MiXCR, run by TCRdb on the PCR reads, gives a single entry per CDR3 protein. This table holds 600,000 to 700,000 distinct CDR3 sequences, around 12% found once. The V gene is TRBV5-1, the J gene TRBJ1-4; D is unclear. The clonotype comes from a girl aged 2-10 years with congenital amegakaryocytic thrombocytopenia, due to receive a stem cell transplant. The sample here was PBMCs, taken before TCRalphabeta/CD19-depleted stem cell transplant. The CDR3 coding sequence is TGCGCCAGCAGCTTCGAGGTTAATGAAAAACTGTTTTTT. Its translation: CASSFEVNEKLFF.